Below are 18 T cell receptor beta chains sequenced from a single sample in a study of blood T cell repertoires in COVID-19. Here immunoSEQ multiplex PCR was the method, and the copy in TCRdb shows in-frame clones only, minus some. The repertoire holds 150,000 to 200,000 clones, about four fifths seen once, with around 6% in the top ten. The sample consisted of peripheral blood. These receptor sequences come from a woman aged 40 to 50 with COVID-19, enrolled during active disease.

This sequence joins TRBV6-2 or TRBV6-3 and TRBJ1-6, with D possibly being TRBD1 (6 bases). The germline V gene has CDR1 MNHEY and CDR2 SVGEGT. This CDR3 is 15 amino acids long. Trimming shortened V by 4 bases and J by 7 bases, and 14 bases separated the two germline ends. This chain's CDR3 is CASSFPTGLNSPLHF. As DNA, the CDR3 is TGTGCCAGCAGTTTCCCGACAGGCCTCAATTCACCCCTCCACTTT.

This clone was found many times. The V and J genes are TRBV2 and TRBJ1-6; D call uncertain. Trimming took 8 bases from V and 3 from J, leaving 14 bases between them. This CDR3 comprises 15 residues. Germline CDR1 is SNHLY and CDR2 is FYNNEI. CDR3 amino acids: CASSSEIYYNSPLHF. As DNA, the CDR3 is TGTGCCAGCTCGAGTGAGATCTACTATAATTCACCCCTCCACTTT.

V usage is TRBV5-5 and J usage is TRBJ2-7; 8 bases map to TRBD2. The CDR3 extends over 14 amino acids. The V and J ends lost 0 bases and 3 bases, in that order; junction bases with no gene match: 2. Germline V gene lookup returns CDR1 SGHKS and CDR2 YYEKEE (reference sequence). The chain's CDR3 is CASSLGTSHYEQYF. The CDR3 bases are TGTGCCAGCAGCTTGGGGACTAGCCACTACGAGCAGTACTTC.

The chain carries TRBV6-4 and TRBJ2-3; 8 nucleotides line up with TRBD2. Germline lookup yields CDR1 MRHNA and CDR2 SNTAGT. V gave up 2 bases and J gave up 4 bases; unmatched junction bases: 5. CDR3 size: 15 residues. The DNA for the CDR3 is TGTGCCAGCAGTGACGGACGGGGGGGAGCAGATACGCAGTATTTT. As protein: CASSDGRGGADTQYF.

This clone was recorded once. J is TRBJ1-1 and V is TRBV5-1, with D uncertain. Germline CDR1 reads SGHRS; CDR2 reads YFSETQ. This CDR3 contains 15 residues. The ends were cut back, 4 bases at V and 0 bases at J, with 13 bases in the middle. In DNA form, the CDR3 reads TGCGCCAGCAGCGAGAGGGCAGGTATGAACACTGAAGCTTTCTTT. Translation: CASSERAGMNTEAFF.

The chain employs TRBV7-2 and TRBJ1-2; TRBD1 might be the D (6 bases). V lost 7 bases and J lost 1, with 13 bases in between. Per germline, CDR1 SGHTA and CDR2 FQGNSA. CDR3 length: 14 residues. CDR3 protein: CASNRQENNYGYTF. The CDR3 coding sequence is TGTGCCAGCAACCGACAGGAAAATAACTATGGCTACACCTTC.

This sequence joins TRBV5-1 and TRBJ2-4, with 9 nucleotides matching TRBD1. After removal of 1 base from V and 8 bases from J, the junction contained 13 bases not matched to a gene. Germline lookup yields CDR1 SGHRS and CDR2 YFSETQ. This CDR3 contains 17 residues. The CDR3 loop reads CASSLNPGDRAADIQYF. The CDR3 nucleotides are TGCGCCAGCAGCTTGAATCCAGGGGACAGGGCGGCGGACATTCAGTACTTC.

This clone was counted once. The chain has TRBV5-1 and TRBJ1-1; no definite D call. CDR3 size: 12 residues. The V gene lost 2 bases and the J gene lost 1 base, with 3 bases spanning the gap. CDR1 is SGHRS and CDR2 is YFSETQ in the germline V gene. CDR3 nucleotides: TGCGCCAGCAGCTTCGGGAACACTGAAGCTTTCTTT. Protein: CASSFGNTEAFF.

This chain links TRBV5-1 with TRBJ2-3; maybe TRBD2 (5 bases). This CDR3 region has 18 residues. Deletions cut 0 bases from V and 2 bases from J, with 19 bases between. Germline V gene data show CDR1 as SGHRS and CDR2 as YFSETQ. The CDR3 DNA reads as TGCGCCAGCAGCTTGGGATCCCCTATCCTCGGGGTCACAGATACGCAGTATTTT. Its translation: CASSLGSPILGVTDTQYF.

This CDR3 is CASSVGNRGRSEAFF. DNA for the CDR3: TGTGCCAGCAGCGTAGGGAACAGGGGGCGATCTGAAGCTTTCTTT. This chain uses TRBV9 with TRBJ1-1; 9 nucleotides agree with TRBD1. Germline lookup yields CDR1 SGDLS and CDR2 YYNGEE. The J segment lost 6 bases and the V segment lost 0 bases, leaving 6 bases of the junction unmatched. The CDR3 is made up of 15 amino acids. The whole variable domain, filled in from reference TRBV9 and TRBJ1-1, reads DSGVTQTPKHLITATGQRVTLRCSPRSGDLSVYWYQQSLDQGLQFLIQYYNGEERAKGNILERFSAQQFPDLHSELNLSSLELGDSALYFCASSVGNRGRSEAFFGQGTRLTVV.

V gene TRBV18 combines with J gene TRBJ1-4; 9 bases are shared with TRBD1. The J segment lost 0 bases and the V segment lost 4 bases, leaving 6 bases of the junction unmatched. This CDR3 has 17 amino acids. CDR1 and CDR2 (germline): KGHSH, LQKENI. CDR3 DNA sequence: TGTGCCAGCTCACACCGGGACAGGGTAGCAACTAATGAAAAACTGTTTTTT. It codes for CASSHRDRVATNEKLFF. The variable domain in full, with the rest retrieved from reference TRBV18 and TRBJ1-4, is NAGVMQNPRHLVRRRGQEARLRCSPMKGHSHVYWYRQLPEEGLKFMVYLQKENIIDESGMPKERFSAEFPKEGPSILRIQQVVRGDSAAYFCASSHRDRVATNEKLFFGSGTQLSVL.

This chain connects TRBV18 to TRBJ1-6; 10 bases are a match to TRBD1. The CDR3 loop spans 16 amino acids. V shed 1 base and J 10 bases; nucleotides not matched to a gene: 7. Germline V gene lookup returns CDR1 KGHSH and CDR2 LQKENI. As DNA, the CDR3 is TGTGCCAGCTCACCACGATCCGAGGACAGGGGGTCACCCCTCCACTTT. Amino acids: CASSPRSEDRGSPLHF.

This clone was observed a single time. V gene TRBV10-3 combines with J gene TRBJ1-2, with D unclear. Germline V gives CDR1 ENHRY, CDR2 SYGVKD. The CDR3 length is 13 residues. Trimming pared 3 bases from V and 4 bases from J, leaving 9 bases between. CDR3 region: CAISEEELYGYTF. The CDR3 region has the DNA TGTGCCATCAGTGAAGAAGAACTCTATGGCTACACCTTC.

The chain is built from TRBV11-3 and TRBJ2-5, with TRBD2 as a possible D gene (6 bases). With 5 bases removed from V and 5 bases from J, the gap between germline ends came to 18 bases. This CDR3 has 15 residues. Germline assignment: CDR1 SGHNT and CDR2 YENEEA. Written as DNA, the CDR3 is TGTGCCAGCAGCCGCGGACCGACTAGTGTGGAGACCCAGTACTTC. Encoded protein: CASSRGPTSVETQYF. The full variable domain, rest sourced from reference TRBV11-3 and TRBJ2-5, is EAGVVQSPRYKIIEKKQPVAFWCNPISGHNTLYWYLQNLGQGPELLIRYENEEAVDDSQLPKDRFSAERLKGVDSTLKIQPAELGDSAVYLCASSRGPTSVETQYFGPGTRLLVL.

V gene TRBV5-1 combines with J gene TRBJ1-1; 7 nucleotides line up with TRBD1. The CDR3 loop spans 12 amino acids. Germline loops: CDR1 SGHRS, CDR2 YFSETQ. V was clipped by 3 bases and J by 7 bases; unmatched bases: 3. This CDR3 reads CASSSGQVEAFF. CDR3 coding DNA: TGCGCCAGCAGCTCTGGACAGGTTGAAGCTTTCTTT.

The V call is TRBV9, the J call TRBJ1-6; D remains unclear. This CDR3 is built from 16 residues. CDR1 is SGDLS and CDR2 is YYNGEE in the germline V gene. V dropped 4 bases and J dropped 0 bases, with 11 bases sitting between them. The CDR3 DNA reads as TGTGCCAGCAGCCCCTTAGTGAGCTCCTATAATTCACCCCTCCACTTT. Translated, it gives CASSPLVSSYNSPLHF.

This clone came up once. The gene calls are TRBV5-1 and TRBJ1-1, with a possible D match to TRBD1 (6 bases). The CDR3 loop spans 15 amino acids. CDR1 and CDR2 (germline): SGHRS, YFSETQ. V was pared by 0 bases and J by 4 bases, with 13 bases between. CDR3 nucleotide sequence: TGCGCCAGCAGCTTGGAGGTTGGCAGGGGCACTGAAGCTTTCTTT. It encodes CASSLEVGRGTEAFF.

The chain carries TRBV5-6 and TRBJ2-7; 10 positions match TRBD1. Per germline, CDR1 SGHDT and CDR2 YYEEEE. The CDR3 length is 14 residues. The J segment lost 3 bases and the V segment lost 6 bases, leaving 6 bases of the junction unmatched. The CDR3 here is CASKGGDRGYEQYF. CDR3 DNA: TGTGCCAGCAAGGGAGGGGACAGGGGCTACGAGCAGTACTTC.